These 24 T cell receptor beta chains were all obtained from the same sample, sequenced in a study of post-analysis software for immune sequencing data. Each TCR beta cDNA library carried unique molecular identifiers. Each CDR3 protein is one row after TCRdb ran MiXCR on the PCR reads. The sample shows hundreds of thousands of distinct CDR3 sequences, more than 50% of them seen only once. Antigens for these TCRs are unknown. General study points: About 5 TRBV segments (TRBV5-6, TRBV5-1 and TRBV20-1 among them) occurred more frequently in patients than in controls.

The specimen was blood. The receptors derive from a girl aged 2 to 10 with multiple sclerosis.

V is TRBV7-2 and J is TRBJ2-5, with 14 bases lining up with TRBD2. The CDR3 is 19 residues long. Germline-derived CDR1 and CDR2 are SGHTA and FQGNSA. With 5 bases clipped from V and 4 bases from J, the junction kept 15 bases outside the gene matches. This chain's CDR3 is CASSHGTSGGLTPRETQYF. CDR3 sequence (DNA): TGTGCCAGCAGCCATGGGACTAGCGGGGGACTCACCCCACGAGAGACCCAGTACTTC.

This clonotype was seen a single time. The CDR3 sequence: CASTIMGPTDTQYF. The CDR3 DNA reads TGTGCCAGCACCATCATGGGACCCACAGATACGCAGTATTTT. This chain links TRBV12-3 or TRBV12-4 with TRBJ2-3; TRBD1 or TRBD2 may be the D gene (5 bases each). The CDR3 has 14 amino acids. The V gene lost 7 bases and the J gene lost 2 bases, with 13 bases spanning the gap.

This clonotype was recorded a few times. DNA of the CDR3: TGTGCCAGCAGCTTAGGGACAAGCTATGGCTACACCTTC. This encodes CASSLGTSYGYTF. J is TRBJ1-2 and V is TRBV7-9, with D maybe TRBD1 (5 bases). V was shortened by 1 base and J by 4 bases, with 7 bases between the two germline ends. Per the germline V gene, CDR1 is SEHNR and CDR2 is FQNEAQ (reference sequence). This CDR3 comprises 13 residues. The whole variable domain, filled in from reference TRBV7-9 and TRBJ1-2, reads DTGVSQNPRHKITKRGQNVTFRCDPISEHNRLYWYRQTLGQGPEFLTYFQNEAQLEKSRLLSDRFSAERPKGSFSTLEIQRTEQGDSAMYLCASSLGTSYGYTFGSGTRLTVV.

The chain carries TRBV29-1 and TRBJ1-1, with a weak D call TRBD1 (6 bases). The CDR3 extends over 14 amino acids. Per germline, CDR1 SQVTM and CDR2 ANQGSEA. The ends were cut back, 5 bases at V and 6 bases at J, with 19 bases in the middle. CDR3 loop: CSVQHKLQGAEAFF. The CDR3 nucleotides read TGCAGCGTTCAACATAAACTACAGGGTGCTGAAGCTTTCTTT.

This clonotype was found once. V is TRBV18 and J is TRBJ1-5, with D perhaps TRBD1 (5 bases). This CDR3 has 14 amino acids. Trimming stripped 5 bases from V and 4 bases from J, with 12 bases between. Germline V gene lookup returns CDR1 KGHSH and CDR2 LQKENI. The CDR3 sequence: CASSSTDENQPQHF. The DNA of the CDR3 is TGTGCCAGCTCATCGACAGATGAGAATCAGCCCCAGCATTTT.

This chain connects TRBV5-6 to TRBJ2-1; D may match TRBD1 or TRBD2 (5 bases each). CDR1 is SGHDT and CDR2 is YYEEEE in the germline V gene. V shed 0 bases and J shed 6 bases, with 16 bases lying between them. There are 16 residues in the CDR3. The CDR3 protein is CASSLVGAQRLNEQFF. The CDR3 nucleotides read TGTGCCAGCAGCTTGGTCGGGGCACAAAGACTCAATGAGCAGTTCTTC.

The chain is built from TRBV7-2 and TRBJ2-1; the match to TRBD2 covers 9 bases. The CDR3 loop spans 17 amino acids. Germline-derived CDR1 and CDR2 are SGHTA and FQGNSA. Germline trimming cut 5 bases from V and 9 bases from J; bases unmatched to any gene: 17. The CDR3: CASSPQTSGPGLSEQFF. CDR3 coding DNA: TGTGCCAGCAGCCCTCAAACTAGCGGGCCCGGGCTTAGTGAGCAGTTCTTC.

This chain connects TRBV11-2 to TRBJ2-5; the D is unclear. Trimming took 5 bases from V and 4 from J, leaving 20 bases between them. This CDR3 region has 16 residues. CDR1 is SGHAT, CDR2 FQNNGV, per germline. Written as DNA, the CDR3 is TGTGCCAGCAGCCCCTCGGCACATGGCGGCTTAGAGACCCAGTACTTC. It encodes CASSPSAHGGLETQYF.

CDR3 coding DNA: TGTGCCAGCAGCTCGGAGACTAGCGGGATCAATGAGCAGTTCTTC. It yields the protein CASSSETSGINEQFF. The V and J genes are TRBV7-8 and TRBJ2-1; 11 bases fit TRBD2. Germline V gene data show CDR1 as SGHVS and CDR2 as FQNEAQ. The CDR3 runs 15 residues. Losses at the gene ends were 4 bases for V and 6 bases for J; bases not matched to a gene: 5.

The chain combines TRBV12-3 or TRBV12-4 with TRBJ1-2; 9 nucleotides line up with TRBD1. The CDR3 covers 15 residues. With 5 bases clipped from V and 6 bases from J, the junction kept 10 bases outside the gene matches. The CDR3 here is CASSDTNRQGDGYTF. CDR3 in DNA: TGTGCCAGCAGTGACACGAATCGACAGGGGGATGGCTACACCTTC.

The chain combines TRBV5-5 with TRBJ2-3; 8 bases are shared with TRBD2. This CDR3 region has 17 residues. The V and J ends lost 5 bases and 0 bases, in that order; junction bases with no gene match: 11. Looked up from germline, CDR1 is SGHKS and CDR2 is YYEKEE (reference sequence). CDR3 bases: TGTGCCAGCAGTCTTAGCGGGAATGATGTGAGCACAGATACGCAGTATTTT. Translating it yields CASSLSGNDVSTDTQYF.

The chain links TRBV15 to TRBJ2-7; 7 nucleotides align to TRBD1. Germline CDR1 is LNHNV and CDR2 is YYDKDF (reference sequence). CDR3 length: 14 residues. Trimming removed 6 bases from V and 2 bases from J; junction bases left unmatched: 7. The CDR3 reads CATSPRQGAYEQYF. The CDR3 coding sequence is TGTGCCACCAGTCCTAGACAGGGAGCCTACGAGCAGTACTTC.

The rearrangement joins TRBV7-2 to TRBJ2-5; 7 bases map to TRBD2. The V and J ends lost 6 bases and 3 bases, in that order; junction bases with no gene match: 10. The CDR3 runs to 15 residues. Germline values: CDR1 SGHTA, CDR2 FQGNSA. As DNA, the CDR3 is TGTGCCAGCAGGAAAAGACTAGCTGGGGAAGAGACCCAGTACTTC. It specifies CASRKRLAGEETQYF.

This chain uses TRBV20-1 with TRBJ2-1; maybe TRBD2 (6 bases). CDR3 length: 16 residues. From germline, CDR1 is DFQATT and CDR2 SNEGSKA (reference sequence). Trimming cost V 2 bases and J 4 bases, with 18 bases left between them. CDR3: CSARTPSAPGYNEQFF. As DNA, the CDR3 is TGCAGTGCTAGAACCCCTAGCGCCCCGGGGTACAATGAGCAGTTCTTC.

The chain's CDR3 is CAIGAYNEQFF. CDR3 DNA: TGTGCCATCGGGGCCTACAATGAGCAGTTCTTC. The chain is built from TRBV6-6 and TRBJ2-1; possible D gene TRBD2, 5 bases. Germline CDR1 and CDR2: MNHNY and SVGAGI (reference sequence). Trimming pared 10 bases from V and 2 bases from J, leaving 6 bases between. This CDR3 region has 11 residues.

A remark on this clonotype: Germline and junction disagree at one end, which may indicate a read error. The rearrangement links TRBV5-1 to TRBJ2-7, with D perhaps TRBD1 (6 bases). The V gene's germline CDR1 is SGHRS and CDR2 YFSETQ. The CDR3 runs 12 residues. The CDR3 reads CASSKDSYGQYF. The CDR3 DNA is TGCGCCAGCAGCAAGGACAGCTACGGGCAGTACTTC.

This chain joins TRBV7-8 and TRBJ2-7, with 7 bases lining up with TRBD1. Germline loops: CDR1 SGHVS, CDR2 FQNEAQ. CDR3 length: 15 amino acids. V lost 4 bases and J lost 4; bases outside the gene matches: 10. CDR3 in amino acids: CASSSPSDRDYEQYF. The CDR3 nucleotides read TGTGCCAGCAGCTCCCCATCTGACAGGGATTACGAGCAGTACTTC.

This clonotype showed up just a few times. V and J are TRBV29-1 and TRBJ2-7, with 9 positions matching TRBD1. This CDR3 region has 15 residues. In germline, CDR1 is SQVTM, CDR2 ANQGSEA. The V segment lost 0 bases and the J segment 5 bases; nucleotides outside the gene matches: 8. The CDR3 reads CSVEDGTGGWDEQYF. The CDR3 region has the DNA TGCAGCGTTGAAGACGGAACAGGGGGCTGGGACGAGCAGTACTTC.

V gene TRBV5-1 combines with J gene TRBJ2-5; a possible D gene is TRBD1 (6 bases). V lost 6 bases, J lost 1 base, and 16 bases lay in between. The CDR3 length is 15 residues. In germline, CDR1 is SGHRS, CDR2 YFSETQ. The CDR3 loop is CASNPQGLAQETQYF. Here the CDR3 DNA reads TGCGCCAGCAACCCCCAGGGGCTAGCCCAAGAGACCCAGTACTTC. The variable domain in full, completed from reference TRBV5-1 and TRBJ2-5, reads KAGVTQTPRYLIKTRGQQVTLSCSPISGHRSVSWYQQTPGQGLQFLFEYFSETQRNKGNFPGRFSGRQFSNSRSEMNVSTLELGDSALYLCASNPQGLAQETQYFGPGTRLLVL.

The chain links TRBV7-3 to TRBJ2-1, with 12 nucleotides matching TRBD2. CDR3 length: 16 residues. Germline CDR1 and CDR2: SGHTA and FQGTGA. With 6 bases clipped from V and 6 bases from J, the junction kept 9 bases outside the gene matches. The CDR3 spells CASRYRLAGVSNEQFF. The CDR3 nucleotides are TGTGCCAGCAGATATAGACTAGCGGGAGTATCCAATGAGCAGTTCTTC.

A few counts support this clonotype. J is TRBJ1-1 and V is TRBV12-3 or TRBV12-4; D not certain. V was trimmed by 5 bases and J by 1 base, leaving 11 bases between them. There are 14 residues in the CDR3. The DNA of the CDR3 is TGTGCCAGCAGTCTGCGGACGGGGAACACTGAAGCTTTCTTT. Amino acid sequence: CASSLRTGNTEAFF.

The sample holds a few counts of this clonotype. The V gene is TRBV2, the J gene TRBJ2-1, with D maybe TRBD2 (5 bases). The CDR3 contains 12 residues. Germline values: CDR1 SNHLY, CDR2 FYNNEI. Trimming pared 8 bases from V and 1 base from J, leaving 6 bases between. In DNA form, the CDR3 reads TGTGCCAGCGAGGGTTCCTACAATGAGCAGTTCTTC. Translation gives CASEGSYNEQFF.

This chain connects TRBV5-1 to TRBJ2-5; possibly TRBD1 or TRBD2 for D (6 bases each). V was pared by 5 bases and J by 1 base, with 18 bases between. Germline values: CDR1 SGHRS, CDR2 YFSETQ. This CDR3 comprises 16 residues. CDR3 nucleotides: TGCGCCAGCAGGAGATCGTACGGGGGCCTCCAAGAGACCCAGTACTTC. It translates to CASRRSYGGLQETQYF.

This clonotype turned up a few times. This rearrangement joins TRBV3-1 to TRBJ2-3, with D possibly TRBD2 on 6 matching bases. The V and J ends lost 3 bases and 4 bases respectively, with 11 bases between them. Germline V gene data show CDR1 as LGHDT and CDR2 as YNNKEL (reference sequence). The CDR3 covers 14 residues. CDR3 nucleotide sequence: TGTGCCAGCAGCCAGCGGGGTACGGCAGATACGCAGTATTTT. Encoded protein: CASSQRGTADTQYF.